This T cell receptor beta chain is from a study of T cell repertoires in cytomegalovirus infection. This clonotype has only a few counts. A single record per CDR3 protein comes from TCRdb applying MiXCR to the reads. The sample lists 180,000 or so distinct CDR3 sequences, about 15% occurring once. Germline CDR1 and CDR2: MNHEY and SVGEGT. The V end lost 0 bases, the J end lost 1 base, and 9 bases lay between the germline ends. This CDR3 region has 15 residues. The chain has TRBV6-2 or TRBV6-3 and TRBJ1-1; no definite D call. The clonotype originates from a human donor in good health (CMV status not recorded). Some clones in this sample may be carry-over from other donors' samples. The sample consisted of CD8+ T cells from PBMCs. The CDR3 is CASSYSSGWNTEAFF. The CDR3 DNA sequence: TGTGCCAGCAGTTACTCGTCGGGTTGGAACACTGAAGCTTTCTTT.